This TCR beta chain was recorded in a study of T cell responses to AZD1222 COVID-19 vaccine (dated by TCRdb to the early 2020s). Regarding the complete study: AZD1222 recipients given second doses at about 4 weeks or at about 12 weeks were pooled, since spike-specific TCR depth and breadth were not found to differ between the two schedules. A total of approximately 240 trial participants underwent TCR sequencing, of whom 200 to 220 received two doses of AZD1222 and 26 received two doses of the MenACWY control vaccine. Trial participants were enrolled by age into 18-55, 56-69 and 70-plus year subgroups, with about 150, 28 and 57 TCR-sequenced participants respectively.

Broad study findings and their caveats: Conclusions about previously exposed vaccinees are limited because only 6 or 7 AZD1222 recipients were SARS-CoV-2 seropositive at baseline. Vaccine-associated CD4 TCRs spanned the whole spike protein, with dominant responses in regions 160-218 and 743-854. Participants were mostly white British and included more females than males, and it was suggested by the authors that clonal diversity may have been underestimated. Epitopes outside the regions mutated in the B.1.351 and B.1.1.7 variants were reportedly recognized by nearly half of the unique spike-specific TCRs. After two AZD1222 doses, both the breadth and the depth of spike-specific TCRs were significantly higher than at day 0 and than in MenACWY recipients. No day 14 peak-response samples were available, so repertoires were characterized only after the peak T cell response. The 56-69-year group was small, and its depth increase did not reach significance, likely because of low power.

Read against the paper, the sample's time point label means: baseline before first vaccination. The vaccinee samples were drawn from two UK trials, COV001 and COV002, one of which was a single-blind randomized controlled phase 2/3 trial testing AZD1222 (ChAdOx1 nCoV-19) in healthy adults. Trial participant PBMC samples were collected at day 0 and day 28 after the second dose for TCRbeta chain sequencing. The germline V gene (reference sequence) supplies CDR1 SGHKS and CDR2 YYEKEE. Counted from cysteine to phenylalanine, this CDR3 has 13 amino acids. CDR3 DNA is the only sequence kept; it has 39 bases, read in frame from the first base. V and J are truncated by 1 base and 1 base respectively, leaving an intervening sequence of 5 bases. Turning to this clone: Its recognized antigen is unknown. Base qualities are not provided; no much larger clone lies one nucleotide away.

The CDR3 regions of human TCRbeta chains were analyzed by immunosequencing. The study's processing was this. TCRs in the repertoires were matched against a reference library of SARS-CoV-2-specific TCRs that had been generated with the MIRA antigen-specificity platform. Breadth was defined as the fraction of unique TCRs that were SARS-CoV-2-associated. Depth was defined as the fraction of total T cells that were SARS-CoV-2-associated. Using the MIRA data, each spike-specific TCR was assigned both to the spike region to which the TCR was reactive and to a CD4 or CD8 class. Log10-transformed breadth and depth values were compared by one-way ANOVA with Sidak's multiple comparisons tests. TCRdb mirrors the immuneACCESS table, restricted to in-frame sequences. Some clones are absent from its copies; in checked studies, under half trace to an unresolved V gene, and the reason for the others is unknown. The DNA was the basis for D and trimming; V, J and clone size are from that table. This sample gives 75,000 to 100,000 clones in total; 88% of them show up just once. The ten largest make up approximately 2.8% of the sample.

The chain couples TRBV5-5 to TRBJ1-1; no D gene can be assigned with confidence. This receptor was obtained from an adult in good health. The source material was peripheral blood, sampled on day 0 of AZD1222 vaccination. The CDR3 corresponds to CASSLYTNTEAFF. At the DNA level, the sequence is TGTGCCAGCAGCTTGTACACGAACACTGAAGCTTTCTTT.